This TCR beta chain appears in the sequencing data of a study of human T cells and chemical hapten exposure. Study summary: Small differences in pooled library volume mainly drove the variation in TCR yields per sample. Study-wide findings and caveats: Counts of expanded TCRs (at PT1) showed a positive correlation with patch test score.

This clonotype was observed a few times. The target antigen is unknown. The CDR3 consists of 14 residues. V dropped 4 bases and J dropped 7; count of bases not matched to a gene: 7. Germline values: CDR1 SGHAT, CDR2 FQNNGV. Unique molecular identifiers were attached to individual cDNA molecules within the library. Original data processing: Sequenced samples showed a median of approximately 100,000 TCRs each, with counts running from around 24,000 to 710,000. Using its own MiXCR run on the RACE reads, TCRdb lists one record per CDR3 protein. The V and J calls follow TCRdb's processing rather than the paper's. The sample consists of 55,000 to 75,000 distinct CDR3 sequences, 9.5% to 15% of them appearing once. Time point here: patch test 3, about 24 weeks after DPC sensitization. The treatment denotes: therapeutic diphenylcyclopropenone sensitization with weekly scalp DPC.

The source material was whole blood, sampled in connection with sensitization to the hapten diphenylcyclopropenone (DPC). J is TRBJ2-5 and V is TRBV11-2; 9 bases match TRBD1. This receptor was taken from a man aged 25 to 40 with alopecia areata. Some clones in this sample may be carry-over from other donors' samples. The CDR3 sequence: CASSSNRGLGTQYF. For the CDR3, the DNA is TGTGCCAGCAGCTCCAACAGGGGGCTGGGGACCCAGTACTTC.